A selection of T cell receptor beta chains follows, all from one sample in a study of graft-versus-host responses after intestinal transplantation. The repertoire was sequenced with immunoSEQ multiplex PCR; TCRdb's copy has only in-frame clones and lacks some. The sample has under 45,000 clones, roughly 91% seen once. The starting material was PBMCs, obtained 267 days after transplant. These TCRs come from a human patient who received an intestinal transplant, so some T cells may come from the graft donor. Both conserved end residues are part of each CDR3. The D gene is left open where the match is weak. Clone sizes are given selectively: once, few, many, or a class where the clone is expanded.

CASSAPLPPGLAPTGDTQYF TGTGCCAGCAGCGCACCCCTGCCCCCGGGACTAGCTCCAACCGGAGATACGCAGTATTTT TRBD2 TRBJ2-3 . TRBV9
CASSVETPYEQYF TGTGCCAGCAGCGTAGAAACGCCCTACGAGCAGTACTTC . TRBJ2-7 . TRBV5-6
CASSVKVNTEAFF TGCGCCAGCAGTGTTAAGGTGAACACTGAAGCTTTCTTT . TRBJ1-1 . TRBV10-1
CASSPGGVEQYF TGTGCCAGCAGTCCAGGGGGGGTCGAGCAGTACTTC . TRBJ2-7 . TRBV6-6
CASRTGVFAEAFF TGTGCCAGCAGGACAGGGGTATTTGCTGAAGCTTTCTTT TRBD1 TRBJ1-1 . TRBV6-1
CSVGLAGELFF TGCAGCGTTGGCCTAGCCGGGGAGCTGTTTTTT . TRBJ2-2 . TRBV29-1
CASSIGTSHSSYEQYF TGTGCCAGCAGCATAGGGACTAGTCATAGCTCCTACGAGCAGTACTTC TRBD2 TRBJ2-7 . TRBV7-8
CASSSGLAGGIEETQYF TGTGCCAGCAGCTCCGGACTAGCGGGGGGTATTGAAGAGACCCAGTACTTC TRBD2 TRBJ2-5 . TRBV7-2
CASSYIGLGAYNEQFF TGTGCCAGCAGTTATATTGGACTAGGTGCCTACAATGAGCAGTTCTTC TRBD2 TRBJ2-1 . TRBV14
CASSQQTGYVNTEAFF TGCGCCAGCAGCCAGCAGACAGGGTATGTGAACACTGAAGCTTTCTTT TRBD1 TRBJ1-1 few TRBV4-1
CASSAIGGGPPYEQYF TGTGCCAGCAGCGCCATAGGCGGGGGACCCCCCTACGAGCAGTACTTC TRBD2 TRBJ2-7 . TRBV9
CASSQVRLGGGGEQYF TGCGCCAGCAGCCAGGTCCGCCTCGGAGGCGGGGGGGAGCAGTACTTC TRBD2 TRBJ2-7 . TRBV4-1
CASSVDGTGLYGYTF TGTGCCAGCAGCGTAGATGGGACAGGGCTCTATGGCTACACCTTC TRBD1 TRBJ1-2 . TRBV9
CASRKGDSGYTF TGTGCCAGCAGAAAGGGGGATTCTGGCTACACCTTC . TRBJ1-2 . TRBV7-2
CASSQSYTGELFF TGCGCCAGCAGCCAGTCCTACACCGGGGAGCTGTTTTTT . TRBJ2-2 . TRBV4-1
CASSQELAGYEQYF TGCGCCAGCAGCCAAGAACTAGCCGGCTACGAGCAGTACTTC . TRBJ2-7 . TRBV4-1
CASSLENYGYTF TGCGCCAGCAGCTTGGAAAACTATGGCTACACCTTC . TRBJ1-2 once TRBV5-1
CASSLGGSPEAFF TGTGCCAGCAGCTTAGGCGGGAGTCCTGAAGCTTTCTTT . TRBJ1-1 . TRBV13
CASSLLGVNTEAFF TGTGCCAGCAGCTTATTAGGGGTTAACACTGAAGCTTTCTTT . TRBJ1-1 once TRBV7-9
CASSVGAAVGPQGYEQYF TGTGCCAGCAGCGTAGGGGCGGCGGTCGGACCCCAAGGCTACGAGCAGTACTTC . TRBJ2-7 . TRBV9
CAWMTNLSGANVLTF TGTGCCTGGATGACAAACCTCTCTGGGGCCAACGTCCTGACTTTC . TRBJ2-6 few TRBV30
CASSPGGYSNQPQHF TGTGCCAGCAGTCCCGGGGGCTATAGCAATCAGCCCCAGCATTTT . TRBJ1-5 . TRBV6-5
CASSLWPQSSGNTIYF TGTGCCAGCAGCTTGTGGCCCCAAAGCTCTGGAAACACCATATATTTT . TRBJ1-3 . TRBV5-6
CASSPASWQPQHF TGTGCCAGCAGTCCCGCCTCTTGGCAGCCCCAGCATTTT . TRBJ1-5 . TRBV6-5
CASSSGTTNNEQFF TGCGCCAGCAGCTCCGGGACTACCAACAATGAGCAGTTCTTC TRBD2 TRBJ2-1 . TRBV5-1
CASRRFSVDYEQYF TGTGCCAGCAGACGGTTTTCAGTCGACTACGAGCAGTACTTC . TRBJ2-7 . TRBV6-1